These 8 T cell receptor beta chains originate from one sample sequenced in a study of Tregs in tolerant kidney transplant recipients. Libraries were prepared by immunoSEQ multiplex PCR; TCRdb keeps only in-frame clonotypes and omits some of them. The sample has about 77,000 clones, more than 95% seen once. The specimen was CD4+ T cells from blood, collected before the transplant. The receptors shown here come from a human donor who received a combined kidney and bone marrow transplant.

The chain links TRBV27 to TRBJ2-3, with a weak D call TRBD2 (5 bases). The CDR3 contains 16 residues. Germline-derived CDR1 and CDR2 are MNHEY and SMNVEV (reference sequence). With 5 bases removed from V and 2 bases from J, the gap between germline ends came to 17 bases. The CDR3 is CASSLRALGPTDTQYF. In DNA, the CDR3 is TGTGCCAGCAGTCTGCGGGCCCTAGGTCCCACAGATACGCAGTATTTT.

Worth noting for this clone: Other DNA sequences of this sample code for an identical CDR3. The genes are TRBV19 and TRBJ2-7; perhaps TRBD2 as D (5 bases). CDR3 length: 13 residues. Trimming took 5 bases from V and 2 from J, leaving 10 bases between them. The germline gives CDR1 LNHDA, CDR2 SQIVND (reference sequence). In DNA, the CDR3 is TGTGCCAGTAGTCCAACCGGGACCTACGAGCAGTACTTC. It is translated as CASSPTGTYEQYF.

V and J are TRBV28 and TRBJ2-1; TRBD2 agrees at 8 bases. This CDR3 is 15 amino acids long. The V segment lost 5 bases and the J segment 7 bases; nucleotides outside the gene matches: 10. Germline V gives CDR1 MDHEN, CDR2 SYDVKM. DNA of the CDR3: TGTGCCAGCAGTCACTCCGGGGGGGCCCGTAATGAGCAGTTCTTC. It codes for CASSHSGGARNEQFF.

The chain couples TRBV11-2 to TRBJ2-3, with D unresolved. The germline V gene has CDR1 SGHAT and CDR2 FQNNGV. V lost 5 bases, J lost 4 bases, and 4 bases lay in between. The CDR3 is made up of 11 amino acids. The DNA for the CDR3 is TGTGCCAGCAGCCTGTCAGATACGCAGTATTTT. As protein: CASSLSDTQYF.

This rearrangement joins TRBV19 to TRBJ2-7, with 12 bases identical to TRBD2. Germline loops: CDR1 LNHDA, CDR2 SQIVND (reference sequence). This CDR3 has 16 residues. The V and J ends lost 5 bases and 3 bases, in that order; junction bases with no gene match: 8. The CDR3 DNA follows: TGTGCCAGTAGTGTACTAGCGGGGGGTACTCGCTACGAGCAGTACTTC. This translates into CASSVLAGGTRYEQYF.

This CDR3 is CASSLGVGEKLFF. CDR3 sequence (DNA): TGCGCCAGCAGCCTAGGGGTGGGTGAAAAACTGTTTTTT. The genes are TRBV5-1 and TRBJ1-4; D perhaps matches TRBD1 (5 bases). Germline CDR1 SGHRS, CDR2 YFSETQ. Deletions cut 4 bases from V and 7 bases from J, with 11 bases between. The CDR3 is made up of 13 amino acids. Together with reference TRBV5-1 and TRBJ1-4, the CDR3 gives the full variable domain: KAGVTQTPRYLIKTRGQQVTLSCSPISGHRSVSWYQQTPGQGLQFLFEYFSETQRNKGNFPGRFSGRQFSNSRSEMNVSTLELGDSALYLCASSLGVGEKLFFGSGTQLSVL.

CDR3 coding DNA: TGTGCCAGCAGTCTACGTAACTTCCCGGGACAGGCCTCCTACGAGCAGTACTTC. It is translated as CASSLRNFPGQASYEQYF. The chain combines TRBV27 with TRBJ2-7; the match to TRBD1 covers 8 bases. The junction had 15 bases not matched to a gene; V was cut back by 5 bases and J by 0 bases. The germline gives CDR1 MNHEY, CDR2 SMNVEV (reference sequence). There are 18 residues in the CDR3.

Regarding this clone: At one of its ends the junction is not consistent with the germline gene, which may arise from a read error. The genes are TRBV18 and TRBJ2-1; D is ambiguous. The germline gives CDR1 KGHSH, CDR2 LQKENI. This CDR3 comprises 12 residues. CDR3 sequence reads: CASSPFYDEQFF. DNA for the CDR3: TGTGCCAGCTCACCATTCTACGATGAGCAGTTCTTC.